Included here is one T cell receptor beta chain sequence, with context. Profiled with immunoSEQ multiplex PCR; TCRdb holds only in-frame clones, not every one. The table lists 5,500 to 6,000 clones, around 60% of them singletons, with about an eighth in the top ten. These data belong to a study of regulatory dendritic cells for organ transplantation. The CDR3 runs 15 residues. Germline V gives CDR1 KGHSY, CDR2 FQNENV. Trimming stripped 4 bases from V and 3 bases from J, with 14 bases between. The material sequenced was memory CD8+ T cells from blood. Subset in this sample: CD45RO+ memory T cells. This clonotype was sampled from a human donor in good health. The chain couples TRBV16 to TRBJ2-3, with D perhaps TRBD1 (6 bases). The CDR3 spells CASSLTWQGTDTQYF. For the CDR3, the DNA is TGTGCCAGCAGCCTAACCTGGCAGGGGACAGATACGCAGTATTTT.